This T cell receptor (beta chain) is drawn from a study of Graves' ophthalmopathy and Graves' hyperthyroidism. Findings of the study overall: Blood also harbored most expanded thyroid clonotypes above 0.001 frequency. The model reached around 66% sensitivity and roughly 72% specificity for predicting ophthalmopathy progression.

Certain patients were not enrolled. These were patients with other autoimmune diseases, uncontrolled infections, pregnancy or lactation. Clinical symptoms, serum thyroxine, TRAb, thyroid ultrasound and orbital computed tomography determined diagnosis. RNA transcripts were the source from which TCR beta CDR3 regions were amplified. Investigators did first-round RT-PCR with HTBI primers, then second-round multiplex PCR. TCRdb recomputed calls from the multiplex PCR reads with MiXCR, one row per CDR3 protein. The repertoire holds 200,000 to 300,000 distinct CDR3 sequences, with roughly 50% as singletons. This clonotype has just a few counts. Its antigen is currently unknown. V lost 2 bases and J lost 0, with 8 bases in between. The CDR3 length is 15 residues.

The sample consisted of peripheral blood. The rearrangement joins TRBV12-3 or TRBV12-4 to TRBJ1-5; a possible D gene is TRBD1 (5 bases). This receptor was obtained from an adult man with Graves' ophthalmopathy. The CDR3: CASSLQGYSNQPQHF. CDR3 sequence (DNA): TGTGCCAGCAGTTTACAGGGTTATAGCAATCAGCCCCAGCATTTT.